One and the same sample provided the 10 T cell receptor beta chains below, sequenced in a study of CD8 T cells in Susac syndrome. The RNA, about 0.45 to 1 ug, was put through reverse transcription using random hexamers. In TCRdb, the immunoSEQ multiplex PCR reads were re-called with MiXCR into one record per CDR3 protein. The sample carries some 220,000 distinct CDR3 sequences, about 95% recorded once. Sequencing input: CD4+ T cells from PBMCs. The origin of the receptors is a human donor with multiple sclerosis.

This clonotype has a single count. The gene calls are TRBV27 and TRBJ2-2; the D call may be TRBD1 or TRBD2 (5 bases each). The germline V and J ends were trimmed by 6 bases and 3 bases, with 14 bases remaining between them. The CDR3 loop spans 15 amino acids. CDR1 MNHEY and CDR2 SMNVEV come from the germline V gene (reference sequence). The CDR3, as DNA: TGTGCCAGCAGCCTAACAGGACTTTACACCGGGGAGCTGTTTTTT. Translating gives CASSLTGLYTGELFF.

V usage is TRBV20-1 and J usage is TRBJ1-6, with 8 bases aligning to TRBD1. V lost 2 bases and J lost 8; bases outside the gene matches: 8. This CDR3 region has 15 residues. Germline loops: CDR1 DFQATT, CDR2 SNEGSKA (reference sequence). Here the CDR3 DNA reads TGCAGTGCTAGAAGGACAGGGTTGAAAGATTCACCCCTCCACTTT. Protein: CSARRTGLKDSPLHF.

This sequence joins TRBV12-3 or TRBV12-4 and TRBJ2-1; D might be TRBD1 (6 bases). The CDR3 extends over 14 amino acids. The V end lost 5 bases, the J end lost 8 bases, and 16 bases lay between the germline ends. The CDR3 is CASSPGHPEDEQFF. CDR3 in DNA: TGTGCCAGCAGTCCGGGACACCCCGAGGATGAGCAGTTCTTC.

The gene calls are TRBV20-1 and TRBJ2-1, with 11 bases that match TRBD2. The V segment lost 5 bases and the J segment 7 bases; nucleotides outside the gene matches: 10. Germline assignment: CDR1 DFQATT and CDR2 SNEGSKA (reference sequence). The CDR3 has 15 residues. The CDR3 here is CSAFDVAGGGNEQFF. The CDR3 DNA follows: TGCAGTGCTTTCGATGTAGCGGGAGGGGGGAATGAGCAGTTCTTC.

The chain carries TRBV15 and TRBJ2-1; weak D call: TRBD1 (5 bases). V was pared by 4 bases and J by 9 bases, with 16 bases between. The CDR3 spans 14 residues. CDR1 and CDR2 (germline): LNHNV, YYDKDF (reference sequence). The CDR3 sequence is CATSMAGWNPEQFF. For the CDR3, the DNA is TGTGCCACCAGCATGGCAGGGTGGAATCCTGAGCAGTTCTTC.

The chain uses TRBV4-1 and TRBJ2-3; 8 bases agree with TRBD1. V lost 0 bases to trimming and J lost 2 bases; unmatched junction nucleotides: 10. The germline CDR1 and CDR2 sequences are MGHRA and YSYEKL. This CDR3 is 18 amino acids long. CDR3 amino acids: CASSQEGPGQALTDTQYF. The DNA for the CDR3 is TGCGCCAGCAGCCAAGAGGGTCCGGGACAGGCTCTCACAGATACGCAGTATTTT.

The chain is built from TRBV29-1 and TRBJ1-2; D is ambiguous. The germline V gene encodes CDR1 SQVTM and CDR2 ANQGSEA. The CDR3 totals 13 residues. The V and J ends lost 0 bases and 6 bases respectively, with 11 bases between them. CDR3 region: CSVEEGGWDGYTF. DNA of the CDR3: TGCAGCGTTGAAGAGGGAGGGTGGGATGGCTACACCTTC.

The genes are TRBV2 and TRBJ1-1, with D maybe TRBD1 (5 bases). CDR1 and CDR2 (germline): SNHLY, FYNNEI. This CDR3 contains 14 residues. Trimming cost V 7 bases and J 0 bases, with 12 bases left between them. The CDR3, as DNA: TGTGCCAGCACCCCACGGGGGATGAACACTGAAGCTTTCTTT. Translating it yields CASTPRGMNTEAFF.

This clonotype was observed once. This chain uses TRBV20-1 with TRBJ2-1; 8 bases map to TRBD2. The CDR3 is made up of 15 amino acids. Looked up from germline, CDR1 is DFQATT and CDR2 is SNEGSKA (reference sequence). J gave up 8 bases and V 7 bases, and 16 bases lay outside the gene matches. The CDR3 DNA follows: TGCAGTGTCCCGATTAGCGGGGTCTTTAGGGATGAGCAGTTCTTC. It specifies CSVPISGVFRDEQFF.

This clonotype was counted a single time. The chain employs TRBV3-1 and TRBJ2-1, with 9 bases lining up with TRBD1. Per germline, CDR1 LGHDT and CDR2 YNNKEL (reference sequence). There are 14 residues in the CDR3. After removal of 5 bases from V and 7 bases from J, the junction contained 6 bases not matched to a gene. DNA for the CDR3: TGTGCCAGCAGCGTCCGGGACAGGGAAAATGAGCAGTTCTTC. Amino acid sequence: CASSVRDRENEQFF.